One and the same sample provided the 11 T cell receptor beta chains below, sequenced in a study of radiotherapy plus CTLA-4 blockade in lung cancer. The protocol was immunoSEQ multiplex PCR, while the TCRdb copy is restricted to in-frame clones and leaves out a portion. The repertoire consists of about 15,000 clones, with approximately 72% occurring once and the leading ten covering 50% to 65%. The material sequenced was peripheral blood, taken from a patient treated with radiotherapy plus ipilimumab. Receptors were obtained from a human donor with non-small cell lung cancer whose response to radiotherapy plus ipilimumab could not be evaluated.

The genes are TRBV11-2 and TRBJ1-3, with D uncertain. CDR3 length: 12 amino acids. Looked up from germline, CDR1 is SGHAT and CDR2 is FQNNGV. V gave up 6 bases and J gave up 4 bases, with 7 bases separating them. CDR3 sequence: CASRAGGNTIYF. The CDR3 nucleotides read TGTGCCAGCAGGGCGGGGGGAAACACCATATATTTT. Full variable domain (missing parts from reference TRBV11-2 and TRBJ1-3): EAGVAQSPRYKIIEKRQSVAFWCNPISGHATLYWYQQILGQGPKLLIQFQNNGVVDDSQLPKDRFSAERLKGVDSTLKIQPAKLEDSAVYLCASRAGGNTIYFGEGSWLTVV.

The chain combines TRBV28 with TRBJ2-3; 8 bases map to TRBD2. The V gene end was trimmed by 5 bases and the J gene end by 2 bases; junction bases not matched to a gene: 3. CDR1 and CDR2 from the germline V gene are MDHEN and SYDVKM. The CDR3 is made up of 14 amino acids. Here the CDR3 DNA reads TGTGCCAGCAGTATAGCGGGGAACACAGATACGCAGTATTTT. Protein sequence: CASSIAGNTDTQYF.

This clone has only a few counts. The chain couples TRBV6-6 to TRBJ1-1; D unresolved. Looked up from germline, CDR1 is MNHNY and CDR2 is SVGAGI (reference sequence). The CDR3 sequence is 13 residues long. V was shortened by 8 bases and J by 1 base, with 11 bases between the two germline ends. The CDR3 DNA reads as TGTGCCAGCCGCGGGGTGGGGAACACTGAAGCTTTCTTT. It specifies CASRGVGNTEAFF.

The chain carries TRBV5-6 and TRBJ2-2; D gene ambiguous. The CDR3 runs 12 residues. With 1 base removed from V and 10 bases from J, the gap between germline ends came to 8 bases. The germline V gene has CDR1 SGHDT and CDR2 YYEEEE. The CDR3 sequence is CASSLRVLELFF. CDR3 coding DNA: TGTGCCAGCAGCTTGCGGGTCCTGGAGCTGTTTTTT.

The rearrangement joins TRBV6-1 to TRBJ1-2; D is uncertain. V lost 0 bases to trimming and J lost 8 bases, with 13 bases between them. Germline V gene lookup returns CDR1 MNHNS and CDR2 SASEGT. CDR3 length: 14 residues. CDR3 loop: CASSEAADLGGYTF. CDR3 nucleotides: TGTGCCAGCAGTGAAGCAGCGGATTTAGGAGGCTACACCTTC.

Only one count was recorded for this clone. The J gene is TRBJ2-7, the V gene TRBV27, with TRBD2 matching 9 bases. V shed 3 bases and J 6 bases; nucleotides not matched to a gene: 6. Germline lookup yields CDR1 MNHEY and CDR2 SMNVEV (reference sequence). This CDR3 region has 14 residues. In DNA, the CDR3 is TGTGCCAGCAGTTTGATGGCGGGGGGGCTCGAGCAGTACTTC. It specifies CASSLMAGGLEQYF.

The rearrangement joins TRBV29-1 to TRBJ2-5; D might be TRBD1 (6 bases). The CDR3 has 12 amino acids. Germline assignment: CDR1 SQVTM and CDR2 ANQGSEA. V was pared by 7 bases and J by 8 bases, with 17 bases between. The CDR3 nucleotides are TGCAGCGCCCACCGGGACACTCGAACCCAGTACTTC. Translated, it gives CSAHRDTRTQYF. Full variable domain (outside the CDR3, taken from reference TRBV29-1 and TRBJ2-5): SAVISQKPSRDICQRGTSLTIQCQVDSQVTMMFWYRQQPGQSLTLIATANQGSEATYESGFVIDKFPISRPNLTFSTLTVSNMSPEDSSIYLCSAHRDTRTQYFGPGTRLLVL.

V usage is TRBV12-5 and J usage is TRBJ2-5, with a tentative D call TRBD1 (7 bases). The CDR3 contains 15 residues. Germline V lookup: CDR1 LGHNT, CDR2 FRNRAP. V was pared by 1 base and J by 4 bases, with 13 bases between. The CDR3 here is CASGLEGARGETQYF. Here the CDR3 DNA reads TGTGCTAGTGGTTTGGAGGGGGCGCGGGGAGAGACCCAGTACTTC.

This rearrangement joins TRBV12-5 to TRBJ2-7, with 8 bases fitting TRBD1. With V trimmed by 5 bases and J by 0 bases, 6 bases remained unmatched. CDR3 length: 15 residues. Germline-derived CDR1 and CDR2 are LGHNT and FRNRAP. The CDR3 loop is CASGARQGISYEQYF. The CDR3 region has the DNA TGTGCTAGTGGTGCCCGACAGGGGATCTCCTACGAGCAGTACTTC.

The gene calls are TRBV19 and TRBJ1-5; 8 nucleotides line up with TRBD1. Trimming took 4 bases from V and 6 from J; bases not matched to a gene: 11. This CDR3 contains 16 residues. CDR1 is LNHDA, CDR2 SQIVND, per germline (reference sequence). The CDR3 region has the DNA TGTGCCAGTAGTACGCCCGGACAGGGAAGGGGTCAGCCCCAGCATTTT. Amino acid sequence: CASSTPGQGRGQPQHF.

V usage is TRBV5-1 and J usage is TRBJ1-2, with D possibly matching TRBD1 (6 bases). Trimming shortened V by 3 bases and J by 2 bases, and 14 bases separated the two germline ends. The CDR3 is 15 residues long. Germline V gives CDR1 SGHRS, CDR2 YFSETQ. CDR3 residues: CASSSRAGDNYGYTF. CDR3 sequence (DNA): TGCGCCAGCAGCTCGCGGGCAGGGGACAACTATGGCTACACCTTC.